The clone carrying this T cell receptor (beta chain) is deemed medium-sized (0.01 to 0.1%). Antigen unknown. These data belong to a study of esophageal squamous cell carcinoma under preoperative chemotherapy. Overall study results and limits: After treatment, tumor-infiltrating lymphocytes apparently came partly from blood T cells.

Time point described: after preoperative PTX-NDP chemotherapy. Each CDR3 protein is one row after TCRdb ran MiXCR on the PCR reads. The table includes some 30,000 distinct CDR3 sequences, around 50% detected once. Per germline, CDR1 SGHTA and CDR2 FQGNSA. Trimming took off 5 bases at V and 10 bases at J, with 12 bases between the two ends. This CDR3 spans 12 amino acids. The chain combines TRBV7-2 with TRBJ2-1; D gene ambiguous. The TCR was taken from a human donor with esophageal squamous cell carcinoma. The donor label of this sample is uncertain. The sample here was taken from a patient given preoperative chemotherapy. CDR3 DNA sequence: TGTGCCAGCAGCCCTCCCGTCATGGAGCAGTTCTTC. Translated: CASSPPVMEQFF.